This T cell receptor (beta chain) emerged from a study of tumor T cells in aggressive B-cell lymphoma. Repertoires were generated with immunoSEQ multiplex PCR, while TCRdb's copy carries only in-frame clones and drops some. Here the sample spans 1,500 to 2,000 clones, approximately 93% being singletons. This clone occurred once. The CDR3 consists of 13 residues. The V gene's germline CDR1 is SGHDT and CDR2 YYEEEE. V lost 4 bases and J lost 6, with 8 bases in between. This clonotype was obtained from an adult with diffuse large B cell lymphoma. Material for sequencing was tumor tissue. The J gene is TRBJ1-6, the V gene TRBV5-6; D is perhaps TRBD1 (5 bases). CDR3 coding DNA: TGTGCCAGCAGCGCCGACAGTAATTCACCCCTCCACTTT. It translates to CASSADSNSPLHF. Together with reference TRBV5-6 and TRBJ1-6, the CDR3 gives the full variable domain: DAGVTQSPTHLIKTRGQQVTLRCSPKSGHDTVSWYQQALGQGPQFIFQYYEEEERQRGNFPDRFSGHQFPNYSSELNVNALLLGDSALYLCASSADSNSPLHFGNGTRLTVT.